This TCR beta chain was captured by sequencing in a study of identifying expanded T cells in peripheral blood. Study-level points and caveats: Clone count variance between roughly two-week samples rose with total template count. Differentially abundant clones: 1 to 1.5 between replicates, around 16 at around 14 days, 19 to 20 at four.

TCRdb's table, derived via immunoSEQ multiplex PCR, lists solely in-frame clones and lacks some. Counted here are around 80,000 clones, almost 90% occurring once; the ten biggest clones make up 3% to 4%. With respect to this clone: The antigen is unknown.

J lost 6 bases, V lost 7 bases, and 14 bases had no gene match. CDR1 LNHDA and CDR2 SQIVND come from the germline V gene (reference sequence). The CDR3 totals 15 residues. Healthy donors had no documented immune events, such as infections, while sampled. The chain employs TRBV19 and TRBJ1-1, with TRBD1 identical over 7 bases. Material: blood. This receptor was obtained from a person aged 18 to 75 in good health. The CDR3 nucleotides are TGTGCCAGTACCCCTTTCGTGGGACAGAGATCTGAAGCTTTCTTT. Amino acids: CASTPFVGQRSEAFF.